The 31 T cell receptor beta chains in this list originate from one sample, sequenced in a study of T cell changes during pregnancy in multiple sclerosis. TCRdb keeps only in-frame clones here, not all; method: immunoSEQ multiplex PCR. The table includes some 81,000 clones, just over 90% detected once. This sample comprised peripheral blood, obtained after pregnancy. These receptors originate from a female donor in good health, enrolled as a control in a pregnancy study.

V is TRBV18 and J is TRBJ1-2; the match to TRBD1 covers 7 bases. V shed 3 bases and J 9 bases; nucleotides not matched to a gene: 7. Germline-derived CDR1 and CDR2 are KGHSH and LQKENI. The CDR3 contains 13 residues. CDR3 bases: TGTGCCAGCTCACCGGGGACAGAATCGCGCTACACCTTC. Translating gives CASSPGTESRYTF.

The chain's CDR3 is CASSLGPEPSETQYF. The DNA for the CDR3 is TGCGCCAGCAGCTTGGGCCCCGAGCCTAGTGAGACCCAGTACTTC. The chain links TRBV5-1 to TRBJ2-5; unclear D gene. V lost 0 bases to trimming and J lost 5 bases, with 14 bases between them. This CDR3 spans 15 amino acids. Germline CDR1 is SGHRS and CDR2 is YFSETQ.

V gene TRBV7-3 combines with J gene TRBJ2-2; 7 bases are a match to TRBD1. CDR3 size: 15 residues. V gave up 5 bases and J gave up 0 bases; unmatched junction bases: 3. Per germline, CDR1 SGHTA and CDR2 FQGTGA. The CDR3 reads CASSQTGANTGELFF. CDR3 nucleotide sequence: TGTGCCAGCAGCCAAACAGGGGCGAACACCGGGGAGCTGTTTTTT.

This rearrangement joins TRBV2 to TRBJ2-2; 8 nucleotides agree with TRBD1. CDR1 SNHLY and CDR2 FYNNEI come from the germline V gene. The CDR3 consists of 14 residues. With 8 bases clipped from V and 7 bases from J, the junction kept 9 bases outside the gene matches. The CDR3 region is CASHGQGGIGELFF. The CDR3 bases are TGTGCCAGCCACGGACAGGGCGGGATCGGGGAGCTGTTTTTT.

CDR3 DNA: TGTGCCAGCAGCCGGACTAGCGGGCGAAATACCGAGCAGTACTTC. Protein: CASSRTSGRNTEQYF. The chain has TRBV11-2 and TRBJ2-7; 11 nucleotides align to TRBD2. The CDR3 sequence is 15 residues long. Unmatched junction bases numbered 9, after V lost 5 bases and J lost 6 bases. Germline V gene data show CDR1 as SGHAT and CDR2 as FQNNGV.

This rearrangement joins TRBV15 to TRBJ2-5; D call uncertain. The germline gives CDR1 LNHNV, CDR2 YYDKDF (reference sequence). Trimming took off 4 bases at V and 5 bases at J, with 11 bases between the two ends. The CDR3 length is 13 residues. CDR3 nucleotide sequence: TGTGCCACCAGCAACGAGAGGCGGGAGACCCAGTACTTC. Amino acids: CATSNERRETQYF.

Comments on this clone: At one of its ends the junction is not consistent with the germline gene, which may arise from a read error. The chain couples TRBV11-2 to TRBJ2-4; TRBD2 is a possible D gene (7 bases). Germline V gives CDR1 SGHAT, CDR2 FQNNGV. The CDR3 consists of 14 residues. This chain's CDR3 is CASSLGRGANIQYF. Written as DNA, the CDR3 is TGTGCCAGCAGTTTAGGTCGGGGGGCAAACATTCAGTACTTC.

V is TRBV27 and J is TRBJ2-3; 14 bases fit TRBD2. The V segment lost 6 bases and the J segment 2 bases; nucleotides outside the gene matches: 10. The CDR3 extends over 18 amino acids. CDR1 is MNHEY and CDR2 is SMNVEV in the germline V gene (reference sequence). CDR3 nucleotide sequence: TGTGCCAGCAGGGGACTAGCGGGAGATGAAACTTACACAGATACGCAGTATTTT. Its protein is CASRGLAGDETYTDTQYF.

This clone was found once. The chain employs TRBV5-5 and TRBJ1-4, with TRBD1 matching over 10 bases. The V gene end was trimmed by 0 bases and the J gene end by 7 bases; junction bases not matched to a gene: 6. This CDR3 spans 16 amino acids. The germline V gene has CDR1 SGHKS and CDR2 YYEKEE (reference sequence). The CDR3: CASSLGQGAGVEKLFF. DNA of the CDR3: TGTGCCAGCAGCTTGGGACAGGGGGCGGGAGTTGAAAAACTGTTTTTT.

This chain connects TRBV28 to TRBJ2-1; 11 bases map to TRBD2. Germline V lookup: CDR1 MDHEN, CDR2 SYDVKM. Trimming removed 7 bases from V and 0 bases from J; junction bases left unmatched: 2. The CDR3 length is 15 residues. The CDR3 nucleotides read TGTGCCAGCAAAACTAGCGGGAGCTCCTACAATGAGCAGTTCTTC. Its translation: CASKTSGSSYNEQFF.

The chain employs TRBV21-1 and TRBJ1-4. TRBV21-1 is tagged as a pseudogene. This CDR3 contains 15 residues. The CDR3 spells CASSKGYTGGEKLFF. CDR3 sequence (DNA): TGTGCCAGCAGCAAAGGATATACCGGCGGGGAAAAACTGTTTTTT.

This chain joins TRBV4-1 and TRBJ2-1, with TRBD1 matching over 7 bases. The V and J ends lost 4 bases and 4 bases, in that order; junction bases with no gene match: 7. CDR3 length equals 15 residues. Germline CDR1 and CDR2: MGHRA and YSYEKL. The CDR3 spells CASSPGAGGYNEQFF. In nucleotides, the CDR3 is TGCGCCAGCAGCCCCGGTGCAGGGGGTTACAATGAGCAGTTCTTC.

This chain joins TRBV10-2 and TRBJ1-4; 10 bases map to TRBD1. This CDR3 is built from 14 residues. The germline gives CDR1 WSHSY, CDR2 SAAADI. V trimming: 5 bases; J trimming: 7 bases; junction bases outside the gene matches: 4. The CDR3 DNA sequence: TGCGCCAGCAGTAGACAGGGGGCGGGTGAAAAACTGTTTTTT. Amino acid sequence: CASSRQGAGEKLFF.

The chain is built from TRBV5-1 and TRBJ1-1, with 7 bases identical to TRBD1. The V gene end was trimmed by 5 bases and the J gene end by 1 base; junction bases not matched to a gene: 5. From germline, CDR1 is SGHRS and CDR2 YFSETQ. The CDR3 extends over 14 amino acids. CDR3 sequence reads: CASRGRQGNTEAFF. The DNA of the CDR3 is TGCGCCAGCAGGGGGAGACAGGGGAACACTGAAGCTTTCTTT. Using reference TRBV5-1 and TRBJ1-1 for the parts outside the CDR3, the full variable domain is KAGVTQTPRYLIKTRGQQVTLSCSPISGHRSVSWYQQTPGQGLQFLFEYFSETQRNKGNFPGRFSGRQFSNSRSEMNVSTLELGDSALYLCASRGRQGNTEAFFGQGTRLTVV.

The chain uses TRBV5-4 and TRBJ2-1, with 10 bases aligning to TRBD2. The CDR3 covers 17 residues. Germline CDR1 reads SGHNT; CDR2 reads YYREEE (reference sequence). V was pared by 4 bases and J by 8 bases, with 15 bases of the junction left unmatched. CDR3 residues: CASSPNRLAGLPYEQFF. CDR3 sequence (DNA): TGTGCCAGCAGCCCGAATCGACTAGCGGGCTTACCTTATGAGCAGTTCTTC.

The chain couples TRBV19 to TRBJ1-2; the D is unclear. This CDR3 is built from 12 residues. V lost 3 bases and J lost 5, with 7 bases in between. Germline V lookup: CDR1 LNHDA, CDR2 SQIVND (reference sequence). For the CDR3, the DNA is TGTGCCAGTAGTATTCGGGAGTATGGCTACACCTTC. This codes for CASSIREYGYTF.

This clone was found a few times. The chain recombines TRBV15 with TRBJ1-4, with a weak D call TRBD1 (5 bases). The ends were cut back, 0 bases at V and 2 bases at J, with 7 bases in the middle. The CDR3 loop spans 15 amino acids. From germline, CDR1 is LNHNV and CDR2 YYDKDF (reference sequence). CDR3 region: CATSRDPGTNEKLFF. DNA of the CDR3: TGTGCCACCAGCAGAGATCCAGGGACTAATGAAAAACTGTTTTTT.

The chain employs TRBV11-2 and TRBJ2-2, with a weak D call TRBD2 (5 bases). Trimming pared 1 base from V and 6 bases from J, leaving 12 bases between. Germline CDR1 is SGHAT and CDR2 is FQNNGV. The CDR3 contains 15 residues. The CDR3 nucleotides read TGTGCCAGCAGCTTAGCCCGGGAACTCCCCGGGGAGCTGTTTTTT. Encoded protein: CASSLARELPGELFF. Full variable domain (missing parts from reference TRBV11-2 and TRBJ2-2): EAGVAQSPRYKIIEKRQSVAFWCNPISGHATLYWYQQILGQGPKLLIQFQNNGVVDDSQLPKDRFSAERLKGVDSTLKIQPAKLEDSAVYLCASSLARELPGELFFGEGSRLTVL.

The J gene is TRBJ2-5, the V gene TRBV9, with D perhaps TRBD1 (6 bases). The length of the CDR3 is 13 residues. Germline V gene sequence: CDR1 SGDLS, CDR2 YYNGEE. Trimming cost V 3 bases and J 5 bases, with 11 bases left between them. CDR3 DNA: TGTGCCAGCAGCGAGGCCCAGGGGGAGACCCAGTACTTC. Translated: CASSEAQGETQYF.

V gene TRBV7-2 combines with J gene TRBJ2-1, with TRBD1 matching 9 bases. The CDR3 totals 15 residues. Germline V lookup: CDR1 SGHTA, CDR2 FQGNSA. The V gene end was trimmed by 5 bases and the J gene end by 3 bases; junction bases not matched to a gene: 5. The DNA for the CDR3 is TGTGCCAGCAGCGGTCCGACAGGGGGCTACAATGAGCAGTTCTTC. It is translated as CASSGPTGGYNEQFF.

This clone was seen a single time. The chain has TRBV6-1 and TRBJ1-1, with D perhaps matching TRBD1 (5 bases). Between the trimmed V and J ends, which lost 2 bases and 1 base, there was a span of 20 bases. The V gene's germline CDR1 is MNHNS and CDR2 SASEGT. This CDR3 contains 18 residues. The CDR3 sequence: CASSESPDILLPNTEAFF. The CDR3 coding sequence is TGTGCCAGCAGTGAATCTCCGGACATCCTCCTCCCGAACACTGAAGCTTTCTTT.

In this sample, this clone turned up once. The rearrangement uses TRBV18 and TRBJ1-4; D is perhaps TRBD1 (5 bases). The germline V gene encodes CDR1 KGHSH and CDR2 LQKENI. This CDR3 region has 19 residues. V was pared by 4 bases and J by 2 bases, with 23 bases between. DNA for the CDR3: TGTGCCAGCTCACGAACTAATCCAGGGAATAGGGCCACTAATGAAAAACTGTTTTTT. It encodes CASSRTNPGNRATNEKLFF.

The gene calls are TRBV11-3 and TRBJ1-5; the D gene is possibly TRBD1 (6 bases). CDR1 is SGHNT and CDR2 is YENEEA in the germline V gene. The length of the CDR3 is 15 residues. Trimming cost V 5 bases and J 0 bases, with 11 bases left between them. CDR3 nucleotide sequence: TGTGCCAGCAGCCGGGACATTAATAGCAATCAGCCCCAGCATTTT. The encoded protein is CASSRDINSNQPQHF.

The J gene is TRBJ2-3, the V gene TRBV30; TRBD2 matches 13 bases. The CDR3 has 15 amino acids. Trimming cost V 3 bases and J 4 bases; bases outside gene matches: 4. Germline V CDR1 and CDR2: GTSNPN, SVGIG (reference sequence). The CDR3, as DNA: TGTGCCTGGAGCACTGGACTAGCGGGAGCAGATACGCAGTATTTT. Translating it yields CAWSTGLAGADTQYF.

The chain links TRBV7-3 to TRBJ2-1, with TRBD2 identical over 7 bases. The V gene's germline CDR1 is SGHTA and CDR2 FQGTGA. With 5 bases clipped from V and 6 bases from J, the junction kept 10 bases outside the gene matches. This CDR3 region has 15 residues. The CDR3 sequence is CASSPRTSALNEQFF. Written as DNA, the CDR3 is TGTGCCAGCAGCCCTAGAACTAGCGCGCTCAATGAGCAGTTCTTC.

V gene TRBV14 combines with J gene TRBJ2-3; TRBD2 agrees at 12 bases. The CDR3 consists of 14 residues. Germline lookup yields CDR1 SGHDN and CDR2 FVKESK. V shed 8 bases, J shed 8 bases, and the junction held 8 bases outside the gene matches. The CDR3 nucleotides read TGTGCCAGCCGGACTAGCGGGGCGATGGGTACGCAGTATTTT. It codes for CASRTSGAMGTQYF.

The chain employs TRBV6-5 and TRBJ2-7; 10 bases line up with TRBD2. Germline V CDR1 and CDR2: MNHEY, SVGAGI. Trimming took 0 bases from V and 4 from J; bases not matched to a gene: 3. The length of the CDR3 is 15 residues. The CDR3 region is CASSYSAGGLYEQYF. The DNA of the CDR3 is TGTGCCAGCAGTTACTCAGCGGGAGGGCTTTACGAGCAGTACTTC.

The rearrangement links TRBV6-4 to TRBJ2-1; D possibly corresponds to TRBD2 (5 bases). Trimming shortened V by 2 bases and J by 3 bases, and 14 bases separated the two germline ends. Germline CDR1 MRHNA, CDR2 SNTAGT. This CDR3 is 16 amino acids long. In DNA, the CDR3 is TGTGCCAGCAGTGACCTATTCAAGCGGAACTACAATGAGCAGTTCTTC. This translates into CASSDLFKRNYNEQFF.

This chain uses TRBV2 with TRBJ1-4, with D unclear. The CDR3 loop spans 14 amino acids. The germline V gene has CDR1 SNHLY and CDR2 FYNNEI. Deletions cut 11 bases from V and 2 bases from J, with 15 bases between. CDR3 nucleotides: TGTGCCGCCGTCGGCGGGTCCACTAATGAAAAACTGTTTTTT. Protein sequence: CAAVGGSTNEKLFF.

This chain connects TRBV27 to TRBJ2-7; 8 bases are shared with TRBD1. The CDR3 covers 14 residues. The junction had 13 bases not matched to a gene; V was cut back by 10 bases and J by 5 bases. Germline CDR1 is MNHEY and CDR2 is SMNVEV (reference sequence). CDR3 residues: CATARRQGRNEQYF. CDR3 sequence (DNA): TGTGCCACCGCCCGTAGACAGGGGCGAAACGAGCAGTACTTC.

Here the CDR3 reads CASSYSSGTTSGEQYF. The DNA for the CDR3 is TGTGCCAGCAGTTACTCGTCCGGGACAACATCAGGCGAGCAGTACTTC. The chain links TRBV6-5 to TRBJ2-7; possibly TRBD1 for D (6 bases). V was trimmed by 0 bases and J by 6 bases, leaving 18 bases between them. This CDR3 is 16 amino acids long. CDR1 and CDR2 from the germline V gene are MNHEY and SVGAGI.